These 29 T cell receptor beta chains were all obtained from the same sample, sequenced in a study of T cell responses to AZD1222 COVID-19 vaccine. TCRdb keeps only in-frame clones here, not all; method: immunoSEQ multiplex PCR. The data contain 110,000 or so clones, 86% of them singletons. The starting material was peripheral blood, obtained on day 0 of AZD1222 vaccination. Receptor source: an adult in good health.

This clone is a singleton in its sample. The V call is TRBV11-2, the J call TRBJ2-5; 7 nucleotides agree with TRBD1. The DNA end lines up better with TRBJ2-7; the J call may be wrong. There are 14 residues in the CDR3. Germline V gene lookup returns CDR1 SGHAT and CDR2 FQNNGV. CDR3 coding DNA: TGTGCCAGCAGTCCTGACAGGGAGAGCTACGAGCAGTACTTC. Its protein product is CASSPDRESYEQYF.

The V and J genes are TRBV5-1 and TRBJ2-3, with TRBD2 identical over 11 bases. CDR3 length: 15 residues. V shed 6 bases, J shed 2 bases, and the junction held 5 bases outside the gene matches. Germline-derived CDR1 and CDR2 are SGHRS and YFSETQ. Here the CDR3 reads CASKPSGGITDTQYF. The CDR3, as DNA: TGCGCCAGCAAACCTAGCGGGGGGATCACAGATACGCAGTATTTT.

This chain connects TRBV6-5 to TRBJ1-1, with D perhaps matching TRBD1 (5 bases). This CDR3 contains 15 residues. Trimming removed 3 bases from V and 3 bases from J, with 14 bases in between. In germline, CDR1 is MNHEY, CDR2 SVGAGI. The CDR3 here is CASSYQGWVDTEAFF. The CDR3 DNA sequence: TGTGCCAGCAGTTATCAGGGCTGGGTGGACACTGAAGCTTTCTTT.

This clone showed up just once. The chain uses TRBV9 and TRBJ1-1; D gene ambiguous. This CDR3 contains 15 residues. V lost 0 bases and J 0 bases, leaving 9 bases between the germline ends. Germline V lookup: CDR1 SGDLS, CDR2 YYNGEE. The CDR3 bases are TGTGCCAGCAGCGTAGTTGCGGGGATGAACACTGAAGCTTTCTTT. It yields the protein CASSVVAGMNTEAFF. The whole variable domain, remainder taken from reference TRBV9 and TRBJ1-1, is DSGVTQTPKHLITATGQRVTLRCSPRSGDLSVYWYQQSLDQGLQFLIQYYNGEERAKGNILERFSAQQFPDLHSELNLSSLELGDSALYFCASSVVAGMNTEAFFGQGTRLTVV.

V is TRBV4-2 and J is TRBJ2-5; TRBD2 is a possible D gene (6 bases). In germline, CDR1 is LGHNA, CDR2 YNFKEQ. The CDR3 is 14 residues long. Between the trimmed V and J ends, which lost 5 bases and 2 bases, there was a span of 12 bases. CDR3 sequence: CASSSRTTQETQYF. The CDR3, as DNA: TGTGCCAGCAGCTCCCGGACTACGCAAGAGACCCAGTACTTC.

The CDR3 sequence: CASSLALVSGNEQFF. As DNA, the CDR3 is TGCGCCAGCAGCTTGGCTCTCGTCTCGGGGAATGAGCAGTTCTTC. The rearrangement uses TRBV5-1 and TRBJ2-1; TRBD2 is a possible D gene (5 bases). The CDR3 sequence is 15 residues long. The germline V and J ends were trimmed by 0 bases and 7 bases, with 14 bases remaining between them. CDR1 SGHRS and CDR2 YFSETQ come from the germline V gene.

This clone was observed a few times. The chain couples TRBV7-9 to TRBJ2-7, with no clear D. This CDR3 region has 11 residues. V was trimmed by 5 bases and J by 5 bases, leaving 7 bases between them. Germline values: CDR1 SEHNR, CDR2 FQNEAQ (reference sequence). Here the CDR3 DNA reads TGTGCCAGCAGCGTTGAGAACGAGCAGTACTTC. This translates into CASSVENEQYF. Drawing the rest from reference TRBV7-9 and TRBJ2-7, the complete variable domain is DTGVSQNPRHKITKRGQNVTFRCDPISEHNRLYWYRQTLGQGPEFLTYFQNEAQLEKSRLLSDRFSAERPKGSFSTLEIQRTEQGDSAMYLCASSVENEQYFGPGTRLTVT.

V is TRBV12-3 or TRBV12-4 and J is TRBJ1-4, with a possible D match to TRBD1 (6 bases). The V end lost 6 bases, the J end lost 7 bases, and 9 bases lay between the germline ends. The CDR3 runs 12 residues. The CDR3 nucleotides read TGTGCCAGCAGACGGACAGCTGAAAAACTGTTTTTT. This codes for CASRRTAEKLFF.

V and J are TRBV5-1 and TRBJ2-2; 10 bases match TRBD2. The CDR3 has 19 residues. Germline V CDR1 and CDR2: SGHRS, YFSETQ. The V segment lost 4 bases and the J segment 7 bases; nucleotides outside the gene matches: 19. As DNA, the CDR3 is TGCGCCAGCAGCGTGGCCCGCCGGAGCGGGGGGGCCTCGGGCGGGGAGCTGTTTTTT. Encoded protein: CASSVARRSGGASGGELFF.

J is TRBJ2-7 and V is TRBV3-1 (or the pseudogene TRBV3-2); D unresolved. This CDR3 has 14 residues. Trimming took 4 bases from V and 3 from J, leaving 13 bases between them. Looked up from germline, CDR1 is LGHDT and CDR2 is YNNKEL (reference sequence). CDR3 residues: CASSRGTNNYEQYF. The DNA for the CDR3 is TGTGCCAGCAGCCGGGGTACCAACAACTACGAGCAGTACTTC.

This chain uses TRBV30 with TRBJ1-1; D is uncertain. The CDR3 runs to 11 residues. Germline CDR1 and CDR2: GTSNPN and SVGIG (reference sequence). Trimming left V 0 bases short and J 8 bases short, with 7 bases between. CDR3: CAWSVGREAFF. For the CDR3, the DNA is TGTGCCTGGAGTGTAGGGCGGGAAGCTTTCTTT.

The chain carries TRBV30 and TRBJ1-6, with 10 bases that match TRBD1. Germline V gene sequence: CDR1 GTSNPN, CDR2 SVGIG (reference sequence). After removal of 5 bases from V and 9 bases from J, the junction contained 7 bases not matched to a gene. This CDR3 contains 14 residues. CDR3 amino acids: CAWRPGQGPSPLHF. The CDR3 DNA is TGTGCCTGGCGTCCGGGACAGGGGCCTTCACCCCTCCACTTT.

The rearrangement links TRBV28 to TRBJ2-3, with 10 nucleotides matching TRBD2. There are 16 residues in the CDR3. V lost 2 bases to trimming and J lost 10 bases; unmatched junction nucleotides: 12. The germline CDR1 and CDR2 sequences are MDHEN and SYDVKM. CDR3: CASSLRIAGGHEAQYF. In nucleotides, the CDR3 is TGTGCCAGCAGTTTAAGGATAGCGGGGGGACACGAGGCGCAGTATTTT.

V gene TRBV10-3 combines with J gene TRBJ1-3; the D is unclear. The germline CDR1 and CDR2 sequences are ENHRY and SYGVKD. CDR3 length: 17 residues. V shed 2 bases and J shed 2 bases, with 16 bases lying between them. The DNA for the CDR3 is TGTGCCATCAGTGAGCCCCGGGCCACCGGAACTGGAAACACCATATATTTT. This gives the protein CAISEPRATGTGNTIYF.

The gene calls are TRBV7-2 and TRBJ2-1, with D maybe TRBD1 (6 bases). From germline, CDR1 is SGHTA and CDR2 FQGNSA. The CDR3 totals 15 residues. V lost 2 bases and J 5 bases, leaving 13 bases between the germline ends. CDR3: CASSLRGQPNNEQFF. The CDR3 DNA reads TGTGCCAGCAGCTTACGTGGACAGCCGAACAATGAGCAGTTCTTC.

The rearrangement links TRBV10-3 to TRBJ1-5; 10 bases are shared with TRBD1. Losses at the gene ends were 2 bases for V and 3 bases for J; bases not matched to a gene: 1. Per the germline V gene, CDR1 is ENHRY and CDR2 is SYGVKD. This CDR3 region has 15 residues. The CDR3: CAISEGTGDNQPQHF. In nucleotides, the CDR3 is TGTGCCATCAGTGAGGGGACAGGGGACAATCAGCCCCAGCATTTT.

The chain couples TRBV30 to TRBJ1-1; 7 nucleotides line up with TRBD1. Losses at the gene ends were 0 bases for V and 5 bases for J; bases not matched to a gene: 9. CDR1 GTSNPN and CDR2 SVGIG come from the germline V gene (reference sequence). The CDR3 runs 15 residues. The CDR3 reads CAWSVGGGQRTEAFF. The CDR3 DNA sequence: TGTGCCTGGAGTGTCGGGGGGGGACAGCGAACTGAAGCTTTCTTT.

The chain is built from TRBV7-7 and TRBJ2-5; 13 positions match TRBD2. V gave up 5 bases and J gave up 5 bases; unmatched junction bases: 2. CDR1 is SSHAT, CDR2 FNYEAQ, per germline (reference sequence). The CDR3 is 14 amino acids. DNA for the CDR3: TGTGCCAGCAGCCTGGGACTAGCGGGGGAGACCCAGTACTTC. Its protein is CASSLGLAGETQYF.

By sample fraction, this clone is medium-sized (0.01 to 0.1%). The chain has TRBV25-1 and TRBJ2-7; D tentatively reads TRBD1 or TRBD2 (6 bases each). Germline V gene lookup returns CDR1 MGHDK and CDR2 SYGVNS. This CDR3 is built from 14 residues. Trimming removed 4 bases from V and 5 bases from J, with 15 bases in between. The CDR3 loop reads CASSVGGGLHEQYF. The CDR3 nucleotides are TGTGCCAGCAGTGTGGGGGGCGGTCTCCACGAGCAGTACTTC.

The J gene is TRBJ1-6, the V gene TRBV7-8; tentatively, D is TRBD1 (5 bases). The CDR3 totals 17 residues. V lost 1 base and J lost 3, with 13 bases in between. CDR1 SGHVS and CDR2 FQNEAQ come from the germline V gene. The CDR3 spells CASSLEGLGVYNSPLHF. The CDR3 DNA sequence: TGTGCCAGCAGCTTAGAAGGTCTAGGGGTCTATAATTCACCCCTCCACTTT.

The V and J genes are TRBV4-2 and TRBJ1-5, with D perhaps TRBD1 (5 bases). From germline, CDR1 is LGHNA and CDR2 YNFKEQ. The CDR3 loop spans 15 amino acids. V lost 0 bases to trimming and J lost 2 bases, with 8 bases between them. The CDR3 sequence is CASSQERGGNQPQHF. Written as DNA, the CDR3 is TGTGCCAGCAGCCAAGAGAGGGGCGGCAATCAGCCCCAGCATTTT.

V is TRBV28 and J is TRBJ1-2; D gene uncertain. V lost 5 bases and J 4 bases, leaving 11 bases between the germline ends. Germline CDR1 is MDHEN and CDR2 is SYDVKM. This CDR3 contains 13 residues. The CDR3 region has the DNA TGTGCCAGCAGTCCGGACTCGGTCTATGGCTACACCTTC. Protein sequence: CASSPDSVYGYTF.

The rearrangement joins TRBV6-1 to TRBJ1-5, with D maybe TRBD1 (5 bases). Per germline, CDR1 MNHNS and CDR2 SASEGT. V was pared by 0 bases and J by 0 bases, with 15 bases between. This CDR3 contains 18 residues. The CDR3 DNA is TGTGCCAGCAGTGAAGCTACGGGACGAACTTATAGCAATCAGCCCCAGCATTTT. Amino acid sequence: CASSEATGRTYSNQPQHF.

This chain links TRBV2 with TRBJ2-7; the D gene could be TRBD1 or TRBD2 (6 bases each). CDR1 and CDR2 from the germline V gene are SNHLY and FYNNEI. The CDR3 contains 11 residues. Trimming removed 8 bases at V and 8 bases at J, with 13 bases between. CDR3 in DNA: TGTGCCAGCGGGGGGCAGGTGAAGCAGTACTTC. Protein product: CASGGQVKQYF.

The chain combines TRBV7-3 with TRBJ2-3; the D gene is possibly TRBD1 (5 bases). Germline V gene sequence: CDR1 SGHTA, CDR2 FQGTGA. CDR3 size: 15 residues. V was cut by 5 bases and J by 4 bases, with 16 bases left in between. The CDR3 DNA is TGTGCCAGCAGCGACACGCCACAGGTCCCAGATACGCAGTATTTT. It is translated as CASSDTPQVPDTQYF.

This clone was detected once. The J gene is TRBJ1-2, the V gene TRBV28; TRBD1 matches at 7 bases. Germline loops: CDR1 MDHEN, CDR2 SYDVKM. The CDR3 consists of 12 residues. V lost 5 bases and J lost 8; bases outside the gene matches: 5. The CDR3 sequence is CASSPRGGGYTF. The CDR3 DNA sequence: TGTGCCAGCAGTCCAAGAGGGGGCGGCTACACCTTC.

This rearrangement joins TRBV4-1 to TRBJ1-2, with D tentatively TRBD1 (6 bases). This CDR3 is 15 amino acids long. Trimming removed 1 base at V and 3 bases at J, with 12 bases between. Germline CDR1 MGHRA, CDR2 YSYEKL. CDR3: CASSQAPGVDYGYTF. The CDR3, as DNA: TGCGCCAGCAGCCAAGCCCCAGGGGTTGACTATGGCTACACCTTC.

This rearrangement joins TRBV10-3 to TRBJ1-1, with 7 bases identical to TRBD1. Trimming took 10 bases from V and 3 from J; bases not matched to a gene: 14. CDR3 length: 15 residues. Germline V gene data show CDR1 as ENHRY and CDR2 as SYGVKD. CDR3 in amino acids: CATTGANSGDTEAFF. CDR3 sequence (DNA): TGTGCCACCACAGGGGCCAACTCTGGGGACACTGAAGCTTTCTTT.

This clone was recorded once. The rearrangement joins TRBV12-3 or TRBV12-4 to TRBJ2-1; no firm D call. This CDR3 is built from 13 residues. V shed 10 bases and J shed 2 bases, with 12 bases lying between them. This chain's CDR3 is CATRWATYNEQFF. For the CDR3, the DNA is TGTGCCACCCGTTGGGCTACCTACAATGAGCAGTTCTTC.